The sequence of this T cell receptor beta chain was determined in a study of blood T cell repertoires in COVID-19. Study in general: Material from acute and convalescent COVID-19 was sourced from the United States, Italy and Spain. Nucleic acid was either cDNA or gDNA, and it came from T cells, B-cell-depleted T cells, or PBMCs.

Sequencing was performed with immunoSEQ multiplex PCR; in TCRdb, only in-frame clones are kept and a portion is missing. The table lists 350,000 to 450,000 clones, about 88% of them singletons. The sample holds one count of this clone. Assignments of participants to cohorts depended upon their own reported clinical history. A PCR-confirmed or clinician-diagnosed COVID-19 case had contacted exposed participants within 2 weeks of entry. The V gene lost 3 bases and the J gene lost 5 bases, with 8 bases spanning the gap. CDR3 length: 13 amino acids. This chain uses TRBV12-3 or TRBV12-4 with TRBJ2-1, with D unclear. This receptor was obtained from a woman under 30 who had been exposed to COVID-19. The sample comprised PBMCs or T cells enriched from blood (not recorded which). CDR3 nucleotides: TGTGCCAGCAGTTTCCAACTTAACAATGAGCAGTTCTTC. Amino acid sequence: CASSFQLNNEQFF.